This is a list of T cell receptor beta chains from one sample in a study of blood T cell repertoires in COVID-19. TCRdb keeps only in-frame clones here, not all; method: immunoSEQ multiplex PCR. In the table there are a few hundred thousand clones, roughly 90% of which are singletons. Sequenced material: peripheral blood. The receptors were sampled from a young man who had recovered from COVID-19. CDR3s include the opening cysteine and the closing phenylalanine or tryptophan. The size field is filled for only some rows; it gives once, few, many or a size class.

clone size,V gene,J gene,CDR3 protein
-,TRBV29-1,TRBJ1-1,CSVGALFGDTEAFF
-,TRBV5-4,TRBJ1-6,CASSLLDRGNSPLHF
-,TRBV7-2,TRBJ2-7,CASSLVAGEQYF
-,TRBV25-1,TRBJ1-5,CASSEGGRGINQPQHF
-,TRBV5-1,TRBJ2-6,CASSVGLAGEAGANVLTF
-,TRBV7-9,TRBJ1-5,CASSPHSQRGNQPQHF
-,TRBV27,TRBJ1-2,CASSYGGSNYGYTF
-,TRBV6-5,TRBJ1-2,CASSPGGGVNYGYTF
-,TRBV6-2/TRBV6-3,TRBJ2-7,CASSRTGSYEQYF
few,TRBV10-1,TRBJ1-5,CASEPGHFPNQPQHF
-,TRBV7-8,TRBJ1-2,CASSETTGSGYTF
once,TRBV5-1,TRBJ2-7,CASSGTGYPYEQYF
-,TRBV18,TRBJ1-3,CASSPRTGDGNTIYF
-,TRBV25-1,TRBJ2-2,CASNPWQGTGELFF
-,TRBV5-1,TRBJ1-2,CASSLGQGAGYTF
-,TRBV4-3,TRBJ1-3,CASSPSGASGNTIYF
few,TRBV5-6,TRBJ2-3,CASSASQVSDTQYF
-,TRBV7-2,TRBJ2-7,CASSPSLFSSYEQYF
-,TRBV12-1,TRBJ1-6,CASSLSWDRGFYNSPLHF
-,TRBV7-2,TRBJ1-2,CASSIYRVGSDGYTF
once,TRBV7-6,TRBJ2-3,CASSLAGTDIPSTDTQYF
once,TRBV10-2,TRBJ2-7,CASSELRGEQYF
-,TRBV18,TRBJ2-7,CASSPPGRERIEQYF
-,TRBV15,TRBJ1-6,CATSREDNSPLHF
-,TRBV4-2,TRBJ2-5,CASGPLNRQGSHKETQYF
-,TRBV6-5,TRBJ2-5,CASSTGRYQETQYF
-,TRBV11-2,TRBJ2-1,CASTQGDEQFF
few,TRBV2,TRBJ1-1,CASSPQGFAEAFF
-,TRBV6-5,TRBJ1-6,CASSYAGTGYSPLHF
-,TRBV4-1,TRBJ2-5,CASSQEGELAGERETQYF
-,TRBV19,TRBJ1-2,CASTMRPGFGYGYTF
-,TRBV9,TRBJ1-1,CASSVEEGLNTEAFF
few,TRBV4-1,TRBJ1-5,CASSQDPVYSNQPQHF
-,TRBV9,TRBJ2-7,CASSDGTYYEQYF
-,TRBV30,TRBJ1-1,CAWSPGAEAFF
-,TRBV3-1/TRBV3-2,TRBJ1-1,CASSQDFGQGTWFKNTEAFF
-,TRBV28,TRBJ2-3,CASSLKGSGTDTQYF
-,TRBV9,TRBJ1-1,CASSPLFVDRVVTEAFF
-,TRBV18,TRBJ1-2,CASSADSNYGYTF
-,TRBV7-8,TRBJ1-4,CASSPRPTNEKLFF
-,TRBV27,TRBJ2-7,CASSLGDTLSYEQYF
-,TRBV5-1,TRBJ1-2,CASSIGQTNYGYTF
-,TRBV19,TRBJ2-7,CASGETHSYEQYF
few,TRBV2,TRBJ1-1,CASAPRGGITEAFF
-,TRBV7-8,TRBJ1-5,CASSLTGDQPQHF
once,TRBV7-9,TRBJ2-1,CASSSIGLAGGYNEQFF